This entry is about one T cell receptor (beta chain). What it binds is not known. CDR3 length: 15 amino acids. Germline V gene sequence: CDR1 LGHNT, CDR2 FRNRAP. The V end was cut by 1 base, the J end by 3 bases, with 9 bases between. A single record per CDR3 protein comes from TCRdb applying MiXCR to the reads. The profile covers some 270,000 distinct CDR3 sequences, with about 20% appearing a single time and approximately 20% taken by the ten largest. This sample is part of a study of T cell repertoires in cytomegalovirus infection. In the study overall: CMV epitopes in the study were HLA-C-restricted (recently identified) and HLA-B-restricted (well studied). CMV infection plus the matching HLA type was flagged by public TCR beta signatures.

Study observations and caveats: In two of eight donors, the top clonotype was HLA-C-restricted CMV-specific. Cumulated frequencies of public TCR beta families served to identify carriers of CMV plus the relevant HLA.

The clonotype originates from a human donor in good health (CMV status not recorded). Some clones in this sample may be carry-over from other donors' samples. This rearrangement joins TRBV12-5 to TRBJ1-4; no definite D call. Sequences were derived from cultured PBMCs, sampled from culture after CMV antigen stimulation. The CDR3 spells CASGLGIGPNEKLFF. The CDR3 DNA reads as TGTGCTAGTGGTTTGGGTATCGGTCCTAATGAAAAACTGTTTTTT.